This record looks at one T cell receptor beta chain sequence and its context. Study processing details: Estimation of nucleated cell counts was performed using reference gene primer amplification. The method was immunoSEQ multiplex PCR; TCRdb's version includes in-frame clones alone and lacks a portion of them. Clone size and the V and J calls come from that table; the DNA yielded D and trimming. The sample lists roughly 100,000 clones; around nine tenths were seen once. This sample is part of a study of blood T cell repertoires in COVID-19. Turning to the study itself: The origin of the acute and convalescent COVID-19 samples was the United States, Italy and Spain. The analysed material was cDNA or gDNA that came from T cells, B-cell-depleted T cells, or PBMCs.

CDR1 and CDR2 (germline): SGHNT, YYREEE (reference sequence). The CDR3 runs 15 residues. The ends were cut back, 0 bases at V and 2 bases at J, with 11 bases in the middle. The sequencing input was peripheral blood. The sequence came from a woman of 80 years or more in a cohort sampled during active COVID-19. The rearrangement uses TRBV5-4 and TRBJ2-5; unclear D gene. CDR3 in DNA: TGTGCCAGCAGCTTGGGATTTGCGGTACAAGAGACCCAGTACTTC. The encoded protein is CASSLGFAVQETQYF.